Described below is a single TCR beta chain sequence and its context. The sample originates from a study of blood T cell repertoires in COVID-19. Study in general: Sample material is recorded as cDNA or gDNA derived from T cells, B-cell-depleted T cells, or PBMCs.

Generated by immunoSEQ multiplex PCR, the TCRdb table keeps only in-frame clones and is missing some. The repertoire holds under 200,000 clones, with approximately 80% as singletons. Residents of about two dozen US areas, aged 18 to 89 years, made up the participants. Researchers sorted participants into cohorts using their self-reported clinical history. What the recovered Cohort 3 donors had was two negative PCRs, clearance, or symptom resolution. What was sequenced was PBMCs or T cells enriched from blood (not recorded which). The TCR comes from a man in his forties or fifties who had recovered from COVID-19.

In DNA form, the CDR3 reads TGTGCCAGCAGTGCGTTACTGAAGAATGAGCAGTTCTTC. The encoded protein is CASSALLKNEQFF. The chain is built from TRBV2 and TRBJ2-1, with D unresolved. Germline CDR1 reads SNHLY; CDR2 reads FYNNEI. The CDR3 has 13 amino acids. V lost 4 bases and J 7 bases, leaving 11 bases between the germline ends.